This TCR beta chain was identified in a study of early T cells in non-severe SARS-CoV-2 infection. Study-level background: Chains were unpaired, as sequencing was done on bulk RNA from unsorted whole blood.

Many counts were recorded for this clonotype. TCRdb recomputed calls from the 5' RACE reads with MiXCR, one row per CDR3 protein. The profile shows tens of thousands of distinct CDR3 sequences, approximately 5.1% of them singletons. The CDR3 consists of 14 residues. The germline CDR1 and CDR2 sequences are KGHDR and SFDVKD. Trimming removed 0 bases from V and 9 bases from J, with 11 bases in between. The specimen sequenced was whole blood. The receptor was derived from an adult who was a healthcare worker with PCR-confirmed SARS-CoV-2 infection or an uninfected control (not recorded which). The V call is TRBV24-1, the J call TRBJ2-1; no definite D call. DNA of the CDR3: TGTGCCACCAGTGATTTGCGCGCGTTCGGTGAGCAGTTCTTC. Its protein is CATSDLRAFGEQFF.